These 16 T cell receptor beta chains were all obtained from the same sample, sequenced in a study of neurological immune-mediated disorders. Each CDR3 protein is one row after TCRdb ran MiXCR on the 5' RACE reads. In the table there are roughly 90,000 distinct CDR3 sequences, under 4.5% of which are singletons. The material sequenced was PBMCs. All receptors derive from a woman in her 50s with multiple sclerosis.

The sample holds many counts of this clonotype. V and J are TRBV7-6 and TRBJ2-5; TRBD1 agrees at 10 bases. This CDR3 is 16 amino acids long. V lost 4 bases, J lost 5 bases, and 10 bases stayed unmatched. Germline V gene lookup returns CDR1 SGHVS and CDR2 FNYEAQ. CDR3 sequence reads: CASSSLGTGEAETQYF. CDR3 DNA sequence: TGTGCCAGCAGCTCCTTAGGGACAGGGGAGGCGGAGACCCAGTACTTC.

Many counts were recorded for this clonotype. This chain connects TRBV7-2 to TRBJ1-5; unclear D gene. The CDR3 is made up of 13 amino acids. Trimming pared 1 base from V and 12 bases from J, leaving 13 bases between. CDR1 SGHTA and CDR2 FQGNSA come from the germline V gene. CDR3 in amino acids: CASSLEPGINQHF. DNA for the CDR3: TGTGCCAGCAGCTTAGAGCCGGGAATAAACCAGCATTTT.

This clonotype was seen at least ten times. This chain links TRBV4-3 with TRBJ1-2, with D uncertain. In germline, CDR1 is LGHNA, CDR2 YSLEER. Trimming removed 3 bases from V and 4 bases from J, with 12 bases in between. The CDR3 runs 14 residues. The CDR3 DNA follows: TGCGCCAGCAGCCATATGAGTCTAGGCTATGGCTACACCTTC. Encoded protein: CASSHMSLGYGYTF.

Note on this clonotype: One end of the junction varies from germline; a read error may be responsible. The V call is TRBV3-1, the J call TRBJ1-5; D is unresolved. This CDR3 is 13 amino acids long. Germline CDR1 is LGHDT and CDR2 is YNNKEL (reference sequence). CDR3 protein: CASSLVEDKTQNF. CDR3 sequence (DNA): TGTGCCAGCAGCCTAGTGGAGGATAAGACCCAGAATTTT.

The table lists this clonotype with many counts. The chain carries TRBV5-1 and TRBJ1-3, with D uncertain. Germline assignment: CDR1 SGHRS and CDR2 YFSETQ. Trimming left V 0 bases short and J 0 bases short, with 13 bases between. CDR3 length equals 17 residues. The CDR3 here is CASSLVGGGSSGNTIYF. In DNA form, the CDR3 reads TGCGCCAGCAGCTTGGTAGGAGGCGGGAGCTCTGGAAACACCATATATTTT.

This clonotype was detected many times. V and J are TRBV4-3 and TRBJ1-2, with D hard to call. Per germline, CDR1 LGHNA and CDR2 YSLEER. CDR3 size: 15 residues. V was pared by 0 bases and J by 4 bases, with 12 bases between. The CDR3 loop is CASSQDNGPGYGYTF. The DNA of the CDR3 is TGCGCCAGCAGCCAAGATAACGGACCAGGCTATGGCTACACCTTC.

This clonotype has a count of ten or more. V is TRBV28 and J is TRBJ2-3, with D perhaps matching TRBD1 (5 bases). V lost 2 bases and J 1 base, leaving 10 bases between the germline ends. Per germline, CDR1 MDHEN and CDR2 SYDVKM. CDR3 length: 15 residues. The CDR3 DNA sequence: TGTGCCAGCAGTTTAACAGGCCTAGGCACAGATACGCAGTATTTT. It translates to CASSLTGLGTDTQYF.

This clonotype was recorded many times. The CDR3 sequence: CAITWGAYNEQFF. DNA of the CDR3: TGTGCCATCACTTGGGGGGCCTACAATGAGCAGTTCTTC. The V call is TRBV10-3, the J call TRBJ2-1, with D tentatively TRBD2 (6 bases). CDR3 length equals 13 residues. Germline CDR1 reads ENHRY; CDR2 reads SYGVKD. V was cut by 7 bases and J by 2 bases, with 9 bases left in between.

This clonotype has at least ten counts. The genes are TRBV20-1 and TRBJ2-5, with D perhaps assigned TRBD1 or TRBD2 (5 bases each). The CDR3 is 13 residues long. The V gene's germline CDR1 is DFQATT and CDR2 SNEGSKA (reference sequence). With 7 bases removed from V and 2 bases from J, the gap between germline ends came to 14 bases. CDR3 bases: TGCAGTGTCCCGGGACCGATTCAAGAGACCCAGTACTTC. Protein product: CSVPGPIQETQYF.

This clonotype was counted many times. The gene calls are TRBV13 and TRBJ1-3; no firm D call. V lost 0 bases, J lost 4 bases, and 7 bases lay in between. The CDR3 covers 14 residues. CDR1 is PRHDT and CDR2 is FYEKMQ in the germline V gene (reference sequence). CDR3 amino acids: CASSLGVGGNTIYF. DNA for the CDR3: TGTGCCAGCAGCTTAGGGGTCGGAGGAAACACCATATATTTT.

This clonotype has a count of ten or more. V usage is TRBV3-1 and J usage is TRBJ1-5, with D perhaps TRBD1 (6 bases). The CDR3 contains 16 residues. The V gene lost 4 bases and the J gene lost 5 bases, with 18 bases spanning the gap. The V gene's germline CDR1 is LGHDT and CDR2 YNNKEL (reference sequence). CDR3 residues: CASSPWGGAVDQPQHF. CDR3 bases: TGTGCCAGCAGCCCCTGGGGGGGGGCGGTTGATCAGCCCCAGCATTTT.

This clonotype was recorded many times. The rearrangement uses TRBV27 and TRBJ2-3; D remains ambiguous. Trimming stripped 4 bases from V and 2 bases from J, with 10 bases between. The CDR3 covers 14 residues. Per germline, CDR1 MNHEY and CDR2 SMNVEV (reference sequence). CDR3 region: CASSSYGFTDTQYF. The CDR3, as DNA: TGTGCCAGCAGTTCCTACGGTTTCACAGATACGCAGTATTTT.

This clonotype was recorded many times. The V and J genes are TRBV13 and TRBJ2-5, with a possible D match to TRBD1 (6 bases). Germline values: CDR1 PRHDT, CDR2 FYEKMQ (reference sequence). The V end was cut by 1 base, the J end by 4 bases, with 10 bases between. This CDR3 region has 14 residues. In DNA form, the CDR3 reads TGTGCCAGCAGCTTAGCGGCAGGGGTAGAGACCCAGTACTTC. It yields the protein CASSLAAGVETQYF. The complete variable domain, with remaining parts taken from reference TRBV13 and TRBJ2-5, reads AAGVIQSPRHLIKEKRETATLKCYPIPRHDTVYWYQQGPGQDPQFLISFYEKMQSDKGSIPDRFSAQQFSDYHSELNMSSLELGDSALYFCASSLAAGVETQYFGPGTRLLVL.

This clonotype was recorded many times. The chain has TRBV7-6 and TRBJ2-7, with D perhaps TRBD2 (5 bases). Trimming stripped 5 bases from V and 3 bases from J, with 8 bases between. Germline lookup yields CDR1 SGHVS and CDR2 FNYEAQ. This CDR3 is built from 12 residues. The chain's CDR3 is CASSAGDYEQYF. CDR3 DNA: TGTGCCAGCAGCGCCGGGGACTACGAGCAGTACTTC.

The chain couples TRBV25-1 to TRBJ2-3, with TRBD2 identical over 11 bases. The CDR3 loop spans 17 amino acids. V shed 2 bases and J 5 bases; nucleotides not matched to a gene: 9. The germline gives CDR1 MGHDK, CDR2 SYGVNS. As DNA, the CDR3 is TGTGCCAGCAGTGAACTCGTAGCGGGGGGGAGTAAAGATACGCAGTATTTT. This translates into CASSELVAGGSKDTQYF.

This clonotype was detected many times. The chain has TRBV25-1 and TRBJ2-3; maybe TRBD2 (6 bases). V was trimmed by 4 bases and J by 2 bases, leaving 13 bases between them. This CDR3 is built from 15 residues. Germline V gives CDR1 MGHDK, CDR2 SYGVNS. Written as DNA, the CDR3 is TGTGCCAGCAGTGTTATGTGGGGGGTCACAGATACGCAGTATTTT. This sequence encodes CASSVMWGVTDTQYF.